The 20 T cell receptor beta chains given below trace back to one sample, sequenced in a study of T-cell reconstitution after alpha-beta-depleted transplantation in children. Using unique molecular identifiers, the investigators prepared the TCRbeta library. MiXCR was run by TCRdb on the PCR reads, yielding one entry per CDR3 protein. This sample has about 490,000 distinct CDR3 sequences, with about 10% found just once. The sequenced sample was PBMCs, obtained before TCRalphabeta/CD19-depleted stem cell transplant. These receptors originate from a child younger than 10 with inherited bone marrow failure, due to receive a stem cell transplant.

This clonotype was detected ten times or more. This rearrangement joins TRBV5-1 to TRBJ2-5; TRBD2 might be the D (6 bases). CDR1 and CDR2 (germline): SGHRS, YFSETQ. Trimming removed 0 bases at V and 5 bases at J, with 14 bases between. The CDR3 consists of 15 residues. In DNA form, the CDR3 reads TGCGCCAGCAGCTTGGGACCGGGAGATGCGGAGACCCAGTACTTC. Its protein is CASSLGPGDAETQYF.

This clonotype was counted many times. V and J are TRBV7-6 and TRBJ2-7; 7 bases agree with TRBD2. This CDR3 contains 15 residues. Per germline, CDR1 SGHVS and CDR2 FNYEAQ. V shed 1 base, J shed 2 bases, and the junction held 5 bases outside the gene matches. CDR3 residues: CASSLGASGPYEQYF. The DNA of the CDR3 is TGTGCCAGCAGCTTAGGGGCTAGCGGCCCCTACGAGCAGTACTTC.

This sequence joins TRBV27 and TRBJ2-5, with no clear D. Germline CDR1 and CDR2: MNHEY and SMNVEV (reference sequence). This CDR3 comprises 13 residues. The V end lost 10 bases, the J end lost 0 bases, and 12 bases lay between the germline ends. This CDR3 is CATATYHQETQYF. The DNA for the CDR3 is TGTGCCACTGCGACCTATCACCAAGAGACCCAGTACTTC.

In its sample, this clonotype was seen a few times. The V call is TRBV20-1, the J call TRBJ1-5; maybe TRBD1 (5 bases). The CDR3 has 15 residues. V was clipped by 6 bases and J by 1 base, with 16 bases between them. Germline CDR1 DFQATT, CDR2 SNEGSKA (reference sequence). DNA for the CDR3: TGCAGTGCCTCCTCCAGAAGGGGAAGCAATCAGCCCCAGCATTTT. As protein: CSASSRRGSNQPQHF.

This clonotype was detected many times. The rearrangement joins TRBV5-1 to TRBJ2-1, with TRBD2 matching over 11 bases. The CDR3 contains 14 residues. After removal of 5 bases from V and 7 bases from J, the junction contained 5 bases not matched to a gene. Germline V gene sequence: CDR1 SGHRS, CDR2 YFSETQ. In nucleotides, the CDR3 is TGCGCCAGCAGACTAGCGGGAGACGGGAATGAGCAGTTCTTC. This translates into CASRLAGDGNEQFF.

This clonotype was seen at least ten times. The chain has TRBV6-2 or TRBV6-3 and TRBJ2-1, with 7 bases lining up with TRBD1. The CDR3 is 15 residues long. Germline values: CDR1 MNHEY, CDR2 SVGEGT. V shed 6 bases and J 6 bases; nucleotides not matched to a gene: 11. DNA for the CDR3: TGTGCCAGCAGCTCCGGGACAGTAGCCCCCAATGAGCAGTTCTTC. Translated, it gives CASSSGTVAPNEQFF.

This clonotype was observed at least ten times. The chain carries TRBV11-2 and TRBJ2-3; D uncertain. Looked up from germline, CDR1 is SGHAT and CDR2 is FQNNGV. V shed 1 base and J shed 6 bases, with 17 bases lying between them. The CDR3 runs to 16 residues. CDR3 loop: CASSLGYGRRPDTQYF. The CDR3 bases are TGTGCCAGCAGCTTAGGATACGGCAGGCGACCGGATACGCAGTATTTT.

The table lists this clonotype with many counts. The chain uses TRBV6-2 or TRBV6-3 and TRBJ2-5, with D possibly TRBD2 on 5 matching bases. From germline, CDR1 is MNHEY and CDR2 SVGEGT. Deletions cut 2 bases from V and 5 bases from J, with 12 bases between. The CDR3 loop spans 14 amino acids. The CDR3 is CASSYPPPGETQYF. In DNA, the CDR3 is TGTGCCAGCAGTTACCCGCCGCCGGGGGAGACCCAGTACTTC.

In this sample, this clonotype turned up many times. The gene calls are TRBV27 and TRBJ2-5; the match to TRBD1 covers 10 bases. Germline loops: CDR1 MNHEY, CDR2 SMNVEV (reference sequence). The CDR3 extends over 13 amino acids. The junction had 5 bases not matched to a gene; V was cut back by 3 bases and J by 10 bases. The chain's CDR3 is CASSLGTGVSQYF. DNA of the CDR3: TGTGCCAGCAGTTTGGGGACAGGGGTTAGCCAGTACTTC.

In its sample, this clonotype was seen a few times. The V and J genes are TRBV20-1 and TRBJ2-7; D remains unclear. Trimming stripped 3 bases from V and 4 bases from J, with 10 bases between. This CDR3 region has 12 residues. Germline V gives CDR1 DFQATT, CDR2 SNEGSKA (reference sequence). The CDR3 region is CSARPLTYEQYF. CDR3 nucleotide sequence: TGCAGTGCTAGGCCCCTCACGTACGAGCAGTACTTC.

This clonotype has at least ten counts. CDR3 DNA sequence: TGTGCCAGCCTTGGGGGCTTCCAAGAGACCCAGTACTTC. It yields the protein CASLGGFQETQYF. The chain has TRBV7-9 and TRBJ2-5; D perhaps matches TRBD1 (6 bases). Per germline, CDR1 SEHNR and CDR2 FQNEAQ (reference sequence). The CDR3 consists of 13 residues. The germline V and J ends were trimmed by 8 bases and 1 base, with 11 bases remaining between them.

In regard to this clonotype: With a much larger clone just one base away, this may be a read error. The chain combines TRBV15 with TRBJ1-1; D uncertain. CDR1 is LNHNV, CDR2 YYDKDF, per germline (reference sequence). The CDR3 runs 14 residues. The CDR3: CPTSRDRLGTEAFF. The CDR3 region has the DNA TGTCCCACCAGCAGAGATCGTTTAGGCACTGAAGCTTTCTTT.

Many counts were recorded for this clonotype. The V and J genes are TRBV12-3 or TRBV12-4 and TRBJ1-1; the D gene is possibly TRBD1 (6 bases). This CDR3 comprises 15 residues. The V gene lost 0 bases and the J gene lost 3 bases, with 11 bases spanning the gap. The DNA of the CDR3 is TGTGCCAGCAGTTTAGCGCGGGGGCTAGACACTGAAGCTTTCTTT. Its translation is CASSLARGLDTEAFF.

This clonotype was counted between two and nine times. The chain has TRBV14 and TRBJ1-2; the D is unclear. This CDR3 is built from 14 residues. Per germline, CDR1 SGHDN and CDR2 FVKESK. Trimming pared 2 bases from V and 4 bases from J, leaving 11 bases between. The CDR3 nucleotides read TGTGCCAGCAGCCAACAAAAGCGGACCTATGGCTACACCTTC. Its protein product is CASSQQKRTYGYTF.

This clonotype has a count of ten or more. V gene TRBV20-1 combines with J gene TRBJ1-6; no clear D gene. Germline loops: CDR1 DFQATT, CDR2 SNEGSKA (reference sequence). This CDR3 spans 13 amino acids. V dropped 3 bases and J dropped 2 bases, with 5 bases sitting between them. The CDR3: CSARRPYNSPLHF. CDR3 DNA sequence: TGCAGTGCTAGGCGGCCCTATAATTCACCCCTCCACTTT.

This clonotype was detected a few times. The chain links TRBV30 to TRBJ2-7; D is unclear. V lost 0 bases, J lost 4 bases, and 16 bases lay in between. Germline-derived CDR1 and CDR2 are GTSNPN and SVGIG (reference sequence). This CDR3 is built from 15 residues. CDR3: CAWSVPRQYLYEQYF. In DNA form, the CDR3 reads TGTGCCTGGAGTGTCCCGAGGCAGTACCTTTACGAGCAGTACTTC.

This clonotype was counted at least ten times. V usage is TRBV7-9 and J usage is TRBJ2-1; 12 nucleotides line up with TRBD2. The CDR3 totals 16 residues. Germline trimming cut 4 bases from V and 7 bases from J; bases unmatched to any gene: 8. Germline V lookup: CDR1 SEHNR, CDR2 FQNEAQ (reference sequence). The CDR3 DNA follows: TGTGCCAGCAGCTCCCGACTAGCGGGAGTTGAGAATGAGCAGTTCTTC. Protein sequence: CASSSRLAGVENEQFF.

J is TRBJ1-2 and V is TRBV27; 7 bases fit TRBD1. The germline V gene encodes CDR1 MNHEY and CDR2 SMNVEV (reference sequence). CDR3 length: 15 residues. Trimming took 8 bases from V and 0 from J; bases not matched to a gene: 9. The CDR3 loop reads CASFRPGGPNYGYTF. CDR3 DNA: TGTGCCAGCTTTCGACCAGGGGGACCTAACTATGGCTACACCTTC.

In its sample, this clonotype was seen many times. The V gene is TRBV9, the J gene TRBJ2-3; D perhaps matches TRBD1 (5 bases). V lost 7 bases and J 3 bases, leaving 15 bases between the germline ends. Looked up from germline, CDR1 is SGDLS and CDR2 is YYNGEE. The CDR3 is 14 residues long. The CDR3 DNA reads TGTGCCAGCTCAACGACAGACGGGACAGATACGCAGTATTTT. Its translation is CASSTTDGTDTQYF.

This clonotype was found many times. Here the CDR3 DNA reads TGTGCCAGCAGCTCACGCAGTCATGAGCAGTTCTTC. Protein product: CASSSRSHEQFF. The chain combines TRBV7-2 with TRBJ2-1; D is uncertain. V was clipped by 4 bases and J by 8 bases, with 9 bases between them. CDR1 and CDR2 (germline): SGHTA, FQGNSA. CDR3 length equals 12 residues. The variable domain in full, with the rest retrieved from reference TRBV7-2 and TRBJ2-1, is GAGVSQSPSNKVTEKGKDVELRCDPISGHTALYWYRQSLGQGLEFLIYFQGNSAPDKSGLPSDRFSAERTGGSVSTLTIQRTQQEDSAVYLCASSSRSHEQFFGPGTRLTVL.